A single sample is the source of the 11 T cell receptor beta chains below, sequenced in a study of T-cell memory formation after mild COVID-19. A single record per CDR3 protein comes from TCRdb applying MiXCR to the 5' RACE reads. The sample consists of roughly 500,000 distinct CDR3 sequences, roughly 20% of them appearing once. The sequenced material came from PBMCs or a T cell subset sorted from them (not recorded which). The receptors come from an adult woman who had mild COVID-19 (a few samples of this study predate the infection). Cell type and time point are not known.

This chain joins TRBV5-1 and TRBJ2-7; TRBD2 agrees at 9 bases. V was clipped by 4 bases and J by 6 bases; unmatched bases: 11. The CDR3 runs 15 residues. Per germline, CDR1 SGHRS and CDR2 YFSETQ. CDR3 sequence reads: CASSGGLARQGEQYF. Written as DNA, the CDR3 is TGCGCCAGCAGCGGGGGACTAGCCCGCCAGGGCGAGCAGTACTTC.

The chain has TRBV10-3 and TRBJ1-2; D is undetermined. Germline V CDR1 and CDR2: ENHRY, SYGVKD. Trimming removed 2 bases at V and 2 bases at J, with 6 bases between. The CDR3 has 13 residues. The CDR3 region has the DNA TGTGCCATCAGTGAGGAGCCAAACTATGGCTACACCTTC. Amino acids: CAISEEPNYGYTF.

This chain joins TRBV6-5 and TRBJ1-1; D gene ambiguous. Germline-derived CDR1 and CDR2 are MNHEY and SVGAGI. The CDR3 runs to 13 residues. The ends were cut back, 1 base at V and 3 bases at J, with 6 bases in the middle. The CDR3 sequence is CASSYFKDTEAFF. Here the CDR3 DNA reads TGTGCCAGCAGTTACTTCAAGGACACTGAAGCTTTCTTT.

The chain combines TRBV12-3 or TRBV12-4 with TRBJ2-7; TRBD2 agrees at 10 bases. After removal of 4 bases from V and 3 bases from J, the junction contained 6 bases not matched to a gene. This CDR3 spans 15 amino acids. The CDR3 sequence: CASSSGLAVFYEQYF. CDR3 DNA: TGTGCCAGCAGTTCCGGACTAGCGGTTTTCTACGAGCAGTACTTC.

The sample holds many counts of this clonotype. An end of the junction differs from the germline gene, which may be a read error. The chain carries TRBV4-1 and TRBJ2-3; 11 nucleotides match TRBD2. Germline V gene sequence: CDR1 MGHRA, CDR2 YSYEKL. The CDR3 loop spans 15 amino acids. The CDR3 sequence is CASSQGLAGGDTQYF. The CDR3 bases are TGTGCCAGCAGCCAGGGGCTAGCGGGAGGAGATACGCAGTATTTT.

The V call is TRBV5-4, the J call TRBJ1-6, with TRBD1 identical over 7 bases. The CDR3 length is 16 residues. J lost 8 bases, V lost 0 bases, and 8 bases had no gene match. Looked up from germline, CDR1 is SGHNT and CDR2 is YYREEE (reference sequence). This CDR3 reads CASSLGAGTVDSPLHF. The CDR3 nucleotides read TGTGCCAGCAGCTTGGGGGCAGGGACAGTTGATTCACCCCTCCACTTT.

This chain uses TRBV4-2 with TRBJ2-1; 9 bases match TRBD2. Germline V lookup: CDR1 LGHNA, CDR2 YNFKEQ. Germline trimming cut 0 bases from V and 9 bases from J; bases unmatched to any gene: 9. CDR3 length: 16 amino acids. In DNA, the CDR3 is TGTGCCAGCAGCCAAGATAGAGTAGCGGGAGCTATTGAGCAGTTCTTC. This translates into CASSQDRVAGAIEQFF.

About this clonotype: Without the conserved terminal phenylalanine or tryptophan, this CDR3 likely stems from a read error. The chain recombines TRBV20-1 with TRBJ2-5; D is ambiguous. V gave up 4 bases and J gave up 1 base, with 13 bases separating them. The germline CDR1 and CDR2 sequences are DFQATT and SNEGSKA (reference sequence). The CDR3 length is 14 residues. CDR3 bases: TGCAGTGCTACGACTCTGGTGATCCAAGAGACCCAGTACTTA. Protein sequence: CSATTLVIQETQYL.

This clonotype turned up a few times. CDR3 residues: CASSNLRGANYGYTF. The CDR3 coding sequence is TGTGCCAGCAGTAACTTGAGGGGGGCAAACTATGGCTACACCTTC. The chain couples TRBV6-2 or TRBV6-3 to TRBJ1-2; TRBD1 might be the D (6 bases). The CDR3 sequence is 15 residues long. V lost 5 bases and J 2 bases, leaving 15 bases between the germline ends. Germline V gene lookup returns CDR1 MNHEY and CDR2 SVGEGT.

This clonotype has just a few counts. The chain links TRBV7-3 to TRBJ2-3, with 8 bases aligning to TRBD1. This CDR3 spans 15 amino acids. The trim removed 5 bases at V and 1 base at J, leaving 5 bases unmatched. The germline V gene has CDR1 SGHTA and CDR2 FQGTGA. DNA of the CDR3: TGTGCCAGCAGCGAGGACAGGGTAGGCACAGATACGCAGTATTTT. Translation gives CASSEDRVGTDTQYF. Full variable domain (missing parts from reference TRBV7-3 and TRBJ2-3): GAGVSQTPSNKVTEKGKYVELRCDPISGHTALYWYRQSLGQGPEFLIYFQGTGAADDSGLPNDRFFAVRPEGSVSTLKIQRTERGDSAVYLCASSEDRVGTDTQYFGPGTRLTVL.

This clonotype was picked up a small number of times. The V gene is TRBV20-1, the J gene TRBJ1-1; 9 positions match TRBD1. With 1 base clipped from V and 11 bases from J, the junction kept 5 bases outside the gene matches. Germline CDR1 and CDR2: DFQATT and SNEGSKA (reference sequence). There are 12 residues in the CDR3. CDR3 loop: CSARGSGTGAFF. The CDR3 coding sequence is TGCAGTGCTAGAGGGTCGGGGACAGGGGCTTTCTTT.